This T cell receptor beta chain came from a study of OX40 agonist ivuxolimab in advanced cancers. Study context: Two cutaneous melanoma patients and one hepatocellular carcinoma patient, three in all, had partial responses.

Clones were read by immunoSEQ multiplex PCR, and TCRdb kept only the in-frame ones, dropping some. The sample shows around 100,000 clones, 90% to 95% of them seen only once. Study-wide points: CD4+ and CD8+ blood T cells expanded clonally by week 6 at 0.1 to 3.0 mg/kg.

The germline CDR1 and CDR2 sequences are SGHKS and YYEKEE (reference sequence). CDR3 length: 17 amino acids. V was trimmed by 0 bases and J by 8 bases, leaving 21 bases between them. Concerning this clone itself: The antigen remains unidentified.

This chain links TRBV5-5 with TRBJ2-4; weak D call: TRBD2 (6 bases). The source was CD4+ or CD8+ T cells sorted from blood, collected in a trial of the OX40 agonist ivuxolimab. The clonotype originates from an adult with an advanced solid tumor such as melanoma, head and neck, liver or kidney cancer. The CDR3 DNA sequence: TGTGCCAGCAGCTTGGGAAGCCCCCAACCCTGGAGGGACATTCAGTACTTC. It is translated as CASSLGSPQPWRDIQYF.